This is a list of T cell receptor beta chains from one sample in a study of shared clonotypes between healthy human individuals. TCRdb's table, derived via immunoSEQ multiplex PCR, lists solely in-frame clones and lacks some. The repertoire holds about 580,000 clones, with roughly 98% as singletons. Sample: naive CD8+ T cells sorted from blood. These receptors came from a man between 25 and 39 years old in good health. Both conserved end residues are part of each CDR3. Each record gives: J gene, D gene, clone size, V gene, CDR3 DNA, CDR3 protein. The D gene is left open where the match is weak. Rows give clone size only sometimes, using once, few, many, or a class for an expanded clone.

j_gene: TRBJ2-1
d_gene: TRBD2
abundance: NA
v_gene: TRBV30
CDR3nt: TGTGCCTGGCAAATAGGACTAGCGGGAGCCTACAATGAGCAGTTCTTC
CDR3aa: CAWQIGLAGAYNEQFF

j_gene: TRBJ1-3
d_gene: TRBD1
abundance: NA
v_gene: TRBV28
CDR3nt: TGTGCCAGCAGTTTCCGGGACAGGGGGAAATCGGGAGGAAACACCATATATTTT
CDR3aa: CASSFRDRGKSGGNTIYF

j_gene: TRBJ1-1
d_gene: NA
abundance: NA
v_gene: TRBV6-5
CDR3nt: TGTGCCAGCATCCCAGGGTGGGAGAACGCTGAAGCTTTCTTT
CDR3aa: CASIPGWENAEAFF

j_gene: TRBJ2-1
d_gene: TRBD2
abundance: NA
v_gene: TRBV19
CDR3nt: TGTGCCAGCCAACTAGCGGGAGGGCCTTACAATGAGCAGTTCTTC
CDR3aa: CASQLAGGPYNEQFF

j_gene: TRBJ2-1
d_gene: NA
abundance: NA
v_gene: TRBV7-7
CDR3nt: TGTGCTAGCAGCTTGGGGACTGCGTCCTACAATGAGCAGTTCTTC
CDR3aa: CASSLGTASYNEQFF

j_gene: TRBJ1-1
d_gene: NA
abundance: NA
v_gene: TRBV6-5
CDR3nt: TGTGCCAGCGCGTCAGGGGTGAACACTGAAGCTTTCTTT
CDR3aa: CASASGVNTEAFF

j_gene: TRBJ2-7
d_gene: TRBD1
abundance: NA
v_gene: TRBV6-5
CDR3nt: TGTGCCAGCAGTATAGGGACAGGGGACTACGAGCAGTACTTC
CDR3aa: CASSIGTGDYEQYF

j_gene: TRBJ2-7
d_gene: NA
abundance: NA
v_gene: TRBV29-1
CDR3nt: TGCAGCCTCTGGACGTCTCTGATCCACGAGCAGTACTTC
CDR3aa: CSLWTSLIHEQYF

j_gene: TRBJ2-2
d_gene: TRBD2
abundance: NA
v_gene: TRBV4-3
CDR3nt: TGCGCCAGCAGCCCATACCAACTAGCGGATGCGAACACCGGGGAGCTGTTTTTT
CDR3aa: CASSPYQLADANTGELFF

j_gene: TRBJ1-2
d_gene: NA
abundance: once
v_gene: TRBV10-3
CDR3nt: TGTGCCATCAGTGAGGTCTACTATCCCTATGGCTACACCTTC
CDR3aa: CAISEVYYPYGYTF

j_gene: TRBJ2-7
d_gene: TRBD1
abundance: NA
v_gene: TRBV5-1
CDR3nt: TGCGCCAGCAGCCCCAACAGGGGTCCTTTCGAGCAGTACTTC
CDR3aa: CASSPNRGPFEQYF

j_gene: TRBJ1-1
d_gene: NA
abundance: NA
v_gene: TRBV6-1
CDR3nt: TGTGCCAGCAGTGAATTAGAACAGCAAGAAGCTTTCTTT
CDR3aa: CASSELEQQEAFF

j_gene: TRBJ1-2
d_gene: NA
abundance: NA
v_gene: TRBV6-5
CDR3nt: TGTGCCAGCACGGGCCCAGATGGCTACACCTTC
CDR3aa: CASTGPDGYTF

j_gene: TRBJ2-7
d_gene: NA
abundance: NA
v_gene: TRBV29-1
CDR3nt: TGCAGCGTTGAATTCCCAATCAGTACAAGCTCCTACGAGCAGTACTTC
CDR3aa: CSVEFPISTSSYEQYF

j_gene: TRBJ1-1
d_gene: TRBD1
abundance: NA
v_gene: TRBV6-1
CDR3nt: TGTGCCAGCAGTACTCAGGGGGACACTGAAGCTTTCTTT
CDR3aa: CASSTQGDTEAFF

j_gene: TRBJ2-7
d_gene: TRBD1
abundance: once
v_gene: TRBV5-4
CDR3nt: TGTGCCAGCAGCGTCCGGGACAGGGCCTACGAGCAGTACTTC
CDR3aa: CASSVRDRAYEQYF

j_gene: TRBJ2-5
d_gene: TRBD1
abundance: NA
v_gene: TRBV5-1
CDR3nt: TGCGCCAGCAGGGAGGGGCAGGGGGCCCGAGAGACCCAGTACTTC
CDR3aa: CASREGQGARETQYF

j_gene: TRBJ2-3
d_gene: TRBD2
abundance: NA
v_gene: TRBV7-2
CDR3nt: TGTGCCAGCAGCTTACCAGCGGGAGTCGGGGCAGATACGCAGTATTTT
CDR3aa: CASSLPAGVGADTQYF

j_gene: TRBJ2-3
d_gene: TRBD1
abundance: NA
v_gene: TRBV27
CDR3nt: TGTGCCAGCAGACAGGGGGCAGATACGCAGTATTTT
CDR3aa: CASRQGADTQYF

j_gene: TRBJ2-7
d_gene: TRBD1
abundance: NA
v_gene: TRBV7-2
CDR3nt: TGTGCCAGCAGCTCAGCCTGGACAGGTTCCTACGAGCAGTACTTC
CDR3aa: CASSSAWTGSYEQYF

j_gene: TRBJ2-1
d_gene: TRBD2
abundance: NA
v_gene: TRBV4-1
CDR3nt: TGCGCCAGCAGCCAAGGAGGACTAGCGGGCTACAATGAGCAGTTCTTC
CDR3aa: CASSQGGLAGYNEQFF

j_gene: TRBJ2-3
d_gene: NA
abundance: NA
v_gene: TRBV7-7
CDR3nt: TGTGCCACCCGTTGGGGAGATACGCAGTATTTT
CDR3aa: CATRWGDTQYF

j_gene: TRBJ1-1
d_gene: NA
abundance: NA
v_gene: TRBV2
CDR3nt: TGTGCCAGCCCGGTTTATAAAGGGACATACACTGAAGCTTTCTTT
CDR3aa: CASPVYKGTYTEAFF

j_gene: TRBJ2-5
d_gene: NA
abundance: NA
v_gene: TRBV27
CDR3nt: TGTGCCAGCAGTTATCTCGGGACTCTCGGGATGGAACAGACCCAGTACTTC
CDR3aa: CASSYLGTLGMEQTQYF

j_gene: TRBJ2-7
d_gene: TRBD2
abundance: NA
v_gene: TRBV5-1
CDR3nt: TGCGCCAGCAGCCCGATAGGACTAGCGGGACCGTACGAGCAGTACTTC
CDR3aa: CASSPIGLAGPYEQYF

j_gene: TRBJ2-5
d_gene: NA
abundance: NA
v_gene: TRBV7-2
CDR3nt: TGTGCCAGCAGCTTAGTACGGTTCCAAGAGACCCAGTACTTC
CDR3aa: CASSLVRFQETQYF